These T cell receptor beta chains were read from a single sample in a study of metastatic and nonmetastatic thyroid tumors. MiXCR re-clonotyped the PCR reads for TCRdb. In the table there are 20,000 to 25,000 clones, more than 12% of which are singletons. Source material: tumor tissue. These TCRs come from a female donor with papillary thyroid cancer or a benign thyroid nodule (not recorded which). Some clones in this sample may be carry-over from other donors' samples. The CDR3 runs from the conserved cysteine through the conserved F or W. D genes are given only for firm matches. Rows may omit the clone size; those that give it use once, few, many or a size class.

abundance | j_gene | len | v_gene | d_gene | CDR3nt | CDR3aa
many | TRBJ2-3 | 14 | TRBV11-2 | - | TGTGCCAGCAGCTGGTCGGGGGCCACAGATACGCAGTATTTT | CASSWSGATDTQYF
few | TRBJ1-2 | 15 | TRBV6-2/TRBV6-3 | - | TGTGCCAGCAGGACGGTTATGCTCTATAACTATGGCTACATCTTC | CASRTVMLYNYGYIF
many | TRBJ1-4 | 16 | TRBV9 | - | TGTGCCAGCAGCGTAGCCGCCGACGGGCCAAATGAAAAACTGTTTTTT | CASSVAADGPNEKLFF
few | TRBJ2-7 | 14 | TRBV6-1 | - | TGTGCCAGCAGGGAGGACGGGAGCTCCTACGAGCAGTACTTC | CASREDGSSYEQYF
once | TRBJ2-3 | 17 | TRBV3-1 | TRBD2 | TGTGCCAGCAGCCTCCCGACTAGCGGGGTGTATTCGGATACGCAGTATTTT | CASSLPTSGVYSDTQYF
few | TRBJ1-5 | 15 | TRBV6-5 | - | TGTGCCAGCACGTTGCCAGGGAGTAGCAATCAGCCCAAGAATTTT | CASTLPGSSNQPKNF
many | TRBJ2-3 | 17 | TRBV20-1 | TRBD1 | TGCAGTGCTAGTGGGACAGCTTGGGGGCCCTTAACAGATACGCAGTATTTT | CSASGTAWGPLTDTQYF
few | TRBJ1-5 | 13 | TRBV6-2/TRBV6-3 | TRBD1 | TGTGCCAGCAGGGGGACAGTCAATCAGCCCCAGCATTTT | CASRGTVNQPQHF
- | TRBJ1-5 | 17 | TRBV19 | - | TGTGCCAGTACCCCCAGCCCCCCGGGGACCTTCAATCAGCCCCAGCATTTT | CASTPSPPGTFNQPQHF
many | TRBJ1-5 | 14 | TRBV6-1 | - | TGTGCCAGCAGTGGGCAGGTTGGGCATCAGCCCCAGCATTTT | CASSGQVGHQPQHF